Below are 9 T cell receptor beta chains sequenced from a single sample in a study of shared clonotypes between healthy human individuals. The repertoire was sequenced with immunoSEQ multiplex PCR; TCRdb's copy has only in-frame clones and lacks some. In the table there are approximately 2.5 million clones, 90% to 95% of which are singletons. The sequencing input was naive CD4+ T cells from PBMCs. Subset in this sample: CD45RA+ positively selected. The source is a man aged 18 to 30 in good health. Some clones in this sample may be carry-over from other donors' samples.

This sequence joins TRBV28 and TRBJ2-2, with TRBD2 matching over 8 bases. The CDR3 totals 17 residues. Germline V gene sequence: CDR1 MDHEN, CDR2 SYDVKM. Trimming took 5 bases from V and 5 from J; bases not matched to a gene: 13. CDR3 in amino acids: CASSPRGGQFLTGELFF. The CDR3 DNA sequence: TGTGCCAGCAGTCCCCGGGGGGGACAATTTTTAACCGGGGAGCTGTTTTTT.

The rearrangement links TRBV28 to TRBJ1-4, with 7 bases matching TRBD1. CDR1 and CDR2 (germline): MDHEN, SYDVKM. V shed 6 bases and J 6 bases; nucleotides not matched to a gene: 13. There are 16 residues in the CDR3. DNA for the CDR3: TGTGCCAGCAGCTTGGACAGGCGTCGACCGGATGAAAAACTGTTTTTT. Translating gives CASSLDRRRPDEKLFF.

The DNA of the CDR3 is TGTGCCAGTAGAGAAAGTTACGGGACTTCTCTATCGCATTTT. The encoded protein is CASRESYGTSLSHF. The chain recombines TRBV6-5 with TRBJ1-5, with D perhaps TRBD1 (5 bases). The CDR3 is made up of 14 amino acids. Germline V gene sequence: CDR1 MNHEY, CDR2 SVGAGI. Trimming took off 9 bases at V and 15 bases at J, with 27 bases between the two ends.

This clone was observed a single time. The same CDR3 is also encoded by other DNA sequences in this sample. The gene calls are TRBV29-1 and TRBJ2-7; 10 nucleotides match TRBD2. The germline CDR1 and CDR2 sequences are SQVTM and ANQGSEA. V shed 7 bases and J 1 base; nucleotides not matched to a gene: 1. This CDR3 contains 12 residues. The CDR3 loop reads CSAGLASYEQYF. The CDR3 nucleotides are TGCAGCGCGGGACTAGCGTCCTACGAGCAGTACTTC.

This chain joins TRBV9 and TRBJ1-4, with 7 nucleotides matching TRBD1. The CDR3 covers 15 residues. Germline-derived CDR1 and CDR2 are SGDLS and YYNGEE. The V and J ends lost 4 bases and 8 bases, in that order; junction bases with no gene match: 11. In nucleotides, the CDR3 is TGTGCCAGCAGCAATTCACAGGGGAAGGGAGAAAAACTGTTTTTT. Amino acids: CASSNSQGKGEKLFF.

V gene TRBV5-1 combines with J gene TRBJ2-1; 9 nucleotides line up with TRBD2. V lost 1 base and J lost 8; bases outside the gene matches: 7. Germline assignment: CDR1 SGHRS and CDR2 YFSETQ. This CDR3 comprises 15 residues. CDR3 sequence (DNA): TGCGCCAGCAGCTTGTCGGCGGGAGGGTTGGATGAGCAGTTCTTC. Its translation: CASSLSAGGLDEQFF.

The chain couples TRBV6-5 to TRBJ2-3, with D maybe TRBD2 (5 bases). Trimming left V 10 bases short and J 2 bases short, with 10 bases between. Germline-derived CDR1 and CDR2 are MNHEY and SVGAGI. The CDR3 is 12 residues long. This CDR3 is CATRGTTDTQYF. In nucleotides, the CDR3 is TGTGCCACCCGGGGAACCACAGATACGCAGTATTTT.

The chain has TRBV5-1 and TRBJ1-4, with 7 bases matching TRBD1. Unmatched junction bases numbered 4, after V lost 4 bases and J lost 4 bases. The germline CDR1 and CDR2 sequences are SGHRS and YFSETQ. The CDR3 runs 14 residues. This CDR3 is CASSLTGNNEKLFF. CDR3 bases: TGCGCCAGCAGCCTGACAGGGAATAATGAAAAACTGTTTTTT.

This chain joins TRBV28 and TRBJ1-2; D is ambiguous. V was shortened by 5 bases and J by 5 bases, with 15 bases between the two germline ends. The CDR3 is 14 residues long. Germline V gene data show CDR1 as MDHEN and CDR2 as SYDVKM. The CDR3 DNA reads TGTGCCAGCAGTCCCCCGGACGGTGTTTATGGCTACACCTTC. Translating gives CASSPPDGVYGYTF.